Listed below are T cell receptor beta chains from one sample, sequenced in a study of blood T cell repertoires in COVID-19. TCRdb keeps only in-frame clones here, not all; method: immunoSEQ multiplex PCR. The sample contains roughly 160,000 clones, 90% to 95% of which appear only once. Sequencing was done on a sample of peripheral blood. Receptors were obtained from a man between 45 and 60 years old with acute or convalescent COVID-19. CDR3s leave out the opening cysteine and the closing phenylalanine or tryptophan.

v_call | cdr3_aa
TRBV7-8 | ASSLAWRGGLQETQY
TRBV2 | ASSGQGGWTGELF
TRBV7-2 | ASSPRGQGQGNTIY
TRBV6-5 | ASRDTGGESIQH
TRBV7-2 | ASSLVGMNNQPQH
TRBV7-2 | ASSLAVRTGGNTIY
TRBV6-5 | ASSLTLNTEAF
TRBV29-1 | STRRLAQSTDTQY
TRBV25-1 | ASSEGGRPTYEQY
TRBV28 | ASSLSLAEQF
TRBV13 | ASSAGQGDYEQY
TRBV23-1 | ATYPGEGFSGANVLT
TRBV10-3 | AISRAGTGTDTQY
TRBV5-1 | ASSLGLAGRTDTQY
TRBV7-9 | ASSQGPGGNADTQY
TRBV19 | ASSIRPGTNYGYT
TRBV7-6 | ASSLRVGFEAF